This TCR beta chain emerged from a study of blood T cell repertoires in COVID-19. Study-level information: Nucleic acid was either cDNA or gDNA, and it came from T cells, B-cell-depleted T cells, or PBMCs.

Per the study methods: How many nucleated cells were present was estimated from reference gene primer amplification. TCRdb's copy holds only in-frame clones and misses some; the assay was immunoSEQ multiplex PCR. That table gives V, J and clone size, and the DNA gave D and trimming. The repertoire holds some 140,000 clones, with roughly 83% as singletons. The CDR3 spans 10 residues. Sequenced input: peripheral blood. This chain uses TRBV21-1 with TRBJ1-2. TRBV21-1 has pseudogene status. This sequence was found in a woman at least 80 years old with acute or convalescent COVID-19. The CDR3 bases are TGTGCCAGTATTGAGAAGGGCTACACCTTC. It translates to CASIEKGYTF.